The table lists the clone carrying this T cell receptor beta chain with a count of one. Two consecutive negative NP/OP PCR tests, clearance, or resolved symptoms defined Cohort 3 recovery. This record belongs to a study of blood T cell repertoires in COVID-19. Measured with immunoSEQ multiplex PCR; TCRdb has only the in-frame clones, and not every one. The data show around 250,000 clones, 86% seen once. The specimen sequenced was PBMCs or T cells enriched from blood (not recorded which). The sequence was obtained from a woman aged 50 to 60 who had recovered from COVID-19.

The CDR3 region is CASSPNGQGAFGYTF. CDR3 coding DNA: TGTGCCAGCAGCCCAAATGGACAGGGGGCTTTTGGCTACACCTTC. The chain combines TRBV7-2 with TRBJ1-2, with 11 bases lining up with TRBD1. CDR3 length: 15 residues. V was pared by 5 bases and J by 7 bases, with 9 bases of the junction left unmatched. The germline CDR1 and CDR2 sequences are SGHTA and FQGNSA.